This T cell receptor (beta chain) is drawn from a study of blood T cell repertoires in COVID-19 (TCRdb year 2020). Describing the broader study: Collaborator samples came from the United States, Italy and Spain and covered acute and convalescent phases of COVID-19. The prospective study material was composed of cDNA or gDNA derived from T cells, B-cell-depleted T cells, or PBMCs. Subjects who had been exposed to COVID-19, were actively infected with it, or had recovered from it provided the deeply sampled blood TCRbeta repertoires that made up the dataset. A freely available public database, intended as a resource for researchers studying the immune response to SARS-CoV-2, is where the repertoires were released. Samples came from the ongoing ImmuneRACE study (first 160 participants) plus 1,254 subjects from 6 global collaborators. A de-identified subject ID, COVID-19 status, age in years and sex were almost always included in the sample metadata. Where available, HLA class I and class II types were taken from metadata supplied by the sample provider and were not determined by assay-based typing.

As regards this clone: What antigen it recognizes has not been identified. No much larger clone is present one base from it, and per-base qualities are unavailable.

One collaborating source in Seattle enrolled patients during active infection and followed them longitudinally through the course of disease. The collaborating institutions used their own protocols to collect whole blood in K2EDTA tubes. For TCRbeta analysis, collaborator samples were shipped as frozen whole blood, as isolated PBMCs, or as DNA extracted from either sample type. Including the terminal cysteine and phenylalanine, the CDR3 comprises 17 residues. The retained sequence is limited to the CDR3, 51 bases, with the frame set at the first base. Germline trimming: 5 bases from V, 0 bases from J; junction bases outside gene matches: 9. Looking up the germline V gene yields CDR1 MDHEN and CDR2 SYDVKM. TCRbeta CDR3 regions were amplified from genomic DNA using the immunoSEQ Assay, a bias-controlled multiplex PCR. As for how the authors treated the data: Within the assay, amplification of reference gene primers was used to estimate how many nucleated cells each sample contained. To quantify the absolute abundance of each unique TCRbeta CDR3 rearrangement, sequence reads were collapsed and filtered. Productive Simpson clonality was computed per sample as the square root of Simpson's diversity index over productive rearrangements. TCRdb mirrors the immuneACCESS table, restricted to in-frame sequences. Some clones are absent from its copies; in checked studies, under half trace to an unresolved V gene, and the reason for the others is unknown. The V and J calls and the clone size are those of that table, but D and trimming were determined from the DNA. Recorded for this sample are 150,000 to 200,000 clones; roughly 76% of them occurred a single time. Approximately 10% of the sample belongs to the ten largest clones.

The research as a whole found: Clinical and demographic metadata were provided uncurated, with the amount varying by source and participant.

The rearranged segments are TRBV28 and TRBJ2-3; 9 bases in the junction line up with TRBD1. The sequence came from a middle-aged woman with COVID-19, enrolled during active disease. The sequenced sample consisted of peripheral blood. The DNA is TGTGCCAGCAGTCCTGGGGGGACAGGGATTAGCACAGATACGCAGTATTTT. It translates as CASSPGGTGISTDTQYF.